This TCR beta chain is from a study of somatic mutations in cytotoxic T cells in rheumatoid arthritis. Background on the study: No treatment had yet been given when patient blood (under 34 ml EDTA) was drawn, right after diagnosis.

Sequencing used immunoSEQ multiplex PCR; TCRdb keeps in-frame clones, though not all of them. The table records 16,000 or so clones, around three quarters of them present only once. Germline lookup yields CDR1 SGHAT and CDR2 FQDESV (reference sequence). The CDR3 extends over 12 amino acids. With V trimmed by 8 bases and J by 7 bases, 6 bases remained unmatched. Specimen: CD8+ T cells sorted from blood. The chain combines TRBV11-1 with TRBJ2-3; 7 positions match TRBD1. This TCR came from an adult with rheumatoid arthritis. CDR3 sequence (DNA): TGTGCCAGCCAAGGACAGGACTATACGCAGTATTTT. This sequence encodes CASQGQDYTQYF.